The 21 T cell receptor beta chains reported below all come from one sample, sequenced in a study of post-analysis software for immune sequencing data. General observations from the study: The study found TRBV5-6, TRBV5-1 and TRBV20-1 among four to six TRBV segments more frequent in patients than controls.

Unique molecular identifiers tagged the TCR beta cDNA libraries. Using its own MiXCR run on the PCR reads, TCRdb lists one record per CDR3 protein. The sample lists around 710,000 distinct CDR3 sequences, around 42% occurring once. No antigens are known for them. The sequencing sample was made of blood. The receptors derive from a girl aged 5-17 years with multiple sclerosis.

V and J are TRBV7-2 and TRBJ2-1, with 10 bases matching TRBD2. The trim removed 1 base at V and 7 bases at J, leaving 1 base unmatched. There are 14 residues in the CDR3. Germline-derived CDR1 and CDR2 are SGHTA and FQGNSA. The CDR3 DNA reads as TGTGCCAGCAGCTTAGTACTAGCGGGAAATGAGCAGTTCTTC. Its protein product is CASSLVLAGNEQFF.

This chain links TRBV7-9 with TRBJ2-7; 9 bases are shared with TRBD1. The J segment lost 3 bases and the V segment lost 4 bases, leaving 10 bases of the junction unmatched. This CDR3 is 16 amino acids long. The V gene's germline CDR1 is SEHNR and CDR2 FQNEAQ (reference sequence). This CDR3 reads CASSSTPGQGFYEQYF. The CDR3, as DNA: TGTGCCAGCAGCTCAACTCCGGGACAGGGCTTCTACGAGCAGTACTTC.

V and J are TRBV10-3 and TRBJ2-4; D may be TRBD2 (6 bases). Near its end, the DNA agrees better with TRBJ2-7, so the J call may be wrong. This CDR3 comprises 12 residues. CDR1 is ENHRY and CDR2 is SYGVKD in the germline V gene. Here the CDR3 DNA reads TGTGCCATCAGTGGGGCGGGGTACGAGCAGTACTTC. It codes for CAISGAGYEQYF.

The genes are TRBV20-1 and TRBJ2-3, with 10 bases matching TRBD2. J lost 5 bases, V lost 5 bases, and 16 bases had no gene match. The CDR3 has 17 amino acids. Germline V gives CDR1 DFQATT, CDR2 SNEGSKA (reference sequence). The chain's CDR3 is CSAGGEAGGPLIDTQYF. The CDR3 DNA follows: TGCAGTGCTGGGGGGGAAGCGGGAGGGCCTTTGATAGATACGCAGTATTTT.

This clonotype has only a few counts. CDR3 sequence reads: CASSQGGSGHQPYGYTF. The CDR3 nucleotides read TGCGCCAGCAGCCAAGGGGGGTCCGGACACCAGCCGTATGGCTACACCTTC. The chain links TRBV4-3 to TRBJ1-2, with a tentative D call TRBD1 (5 bases). Germline CDR1 LGHNA, CDR2 YSLEER. Trimming took off 1 base at V and 5 bases at J, with 20 bases between the two ends. The CDR3 spans 17 residues.

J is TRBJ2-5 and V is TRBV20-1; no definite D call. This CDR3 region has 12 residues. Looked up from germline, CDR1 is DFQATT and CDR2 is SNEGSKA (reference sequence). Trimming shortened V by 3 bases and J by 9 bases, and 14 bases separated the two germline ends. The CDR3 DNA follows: TGCAGTGCTAGTACGACGGGTAGTGCCCAGTACTTC. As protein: CSASTTGSAQYF.

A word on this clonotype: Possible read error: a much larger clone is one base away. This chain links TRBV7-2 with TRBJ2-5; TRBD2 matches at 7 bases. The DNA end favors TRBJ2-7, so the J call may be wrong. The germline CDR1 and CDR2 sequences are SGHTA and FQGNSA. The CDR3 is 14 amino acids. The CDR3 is CASSPRDYDYEQYF. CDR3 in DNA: TGTGCCAGCAGCCCCCGGGACTACGACTACGAGCAGTACTTC.

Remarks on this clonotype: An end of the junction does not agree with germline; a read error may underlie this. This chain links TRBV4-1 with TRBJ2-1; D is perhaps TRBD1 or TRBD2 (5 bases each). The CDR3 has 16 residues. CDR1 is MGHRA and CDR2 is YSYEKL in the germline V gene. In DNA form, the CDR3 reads TGCGCCAGCAGCCAAGGGTCCCCGAGGGGCTACAATGAGCAGGTCTTC. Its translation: CASSQGSPRGYNEQVF.

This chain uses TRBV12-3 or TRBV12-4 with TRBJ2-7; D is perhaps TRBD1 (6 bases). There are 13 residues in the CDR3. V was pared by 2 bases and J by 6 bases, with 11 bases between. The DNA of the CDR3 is TGTGCCAGCAGTTTAAGGGTAGGGGGCGAGCAGTACTTC. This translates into CASSLRVGGEQYF.

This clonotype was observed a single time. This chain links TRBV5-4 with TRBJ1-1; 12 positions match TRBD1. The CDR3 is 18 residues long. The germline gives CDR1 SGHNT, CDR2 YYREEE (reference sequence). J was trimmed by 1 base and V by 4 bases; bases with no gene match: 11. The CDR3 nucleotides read TGTGCCAGCAGCCCCCCCCCGGGACAGGGGGCCGGGAACACTGAAGCTTTCTTT. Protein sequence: CASSPPPGQGAGNTEAFF.

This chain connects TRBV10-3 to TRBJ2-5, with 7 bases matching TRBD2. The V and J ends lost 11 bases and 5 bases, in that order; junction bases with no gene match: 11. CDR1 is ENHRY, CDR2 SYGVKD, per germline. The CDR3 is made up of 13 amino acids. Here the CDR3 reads CAPASWGGETQYF. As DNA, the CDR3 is TGTGCCCCCGCTTCGTGGGGGGGGGAGACCCAGTACTTC.

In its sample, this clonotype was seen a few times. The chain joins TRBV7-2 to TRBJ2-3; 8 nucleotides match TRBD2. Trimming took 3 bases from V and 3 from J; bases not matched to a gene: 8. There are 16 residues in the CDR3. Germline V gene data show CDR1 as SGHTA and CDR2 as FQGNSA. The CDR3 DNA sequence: TGTGCCAGCAGCTTTAGACTAGCGCAGGGGACAGATACGCAGTATTTT. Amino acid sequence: CASSFRLAQGTDTQYF.

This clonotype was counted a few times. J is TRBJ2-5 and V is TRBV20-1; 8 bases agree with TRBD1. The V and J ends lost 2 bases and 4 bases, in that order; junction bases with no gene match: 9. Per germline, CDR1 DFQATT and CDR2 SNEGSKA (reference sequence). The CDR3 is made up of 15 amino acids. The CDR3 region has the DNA TGCAGTGCTAGACCCGGACAGGGCGAAGGAGAGACCCAGTACTTC. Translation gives CSARPGQGEGETQYF.

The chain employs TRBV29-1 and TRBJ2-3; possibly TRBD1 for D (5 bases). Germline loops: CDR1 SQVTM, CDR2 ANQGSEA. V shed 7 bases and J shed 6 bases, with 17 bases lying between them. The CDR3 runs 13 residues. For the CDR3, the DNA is TGCAGCGCAGGGTTGGTGGCGACTGATACGCAGTATTTT. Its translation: CSAGLVATDTQYF.

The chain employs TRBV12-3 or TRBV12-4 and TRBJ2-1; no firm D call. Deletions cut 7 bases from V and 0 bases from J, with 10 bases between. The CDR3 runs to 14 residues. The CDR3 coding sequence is TGTGCCAGCAACCCGGTCAGCTCCTACAATGAGCAGTTCTTC. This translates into CASNPVSSYNEQFF.

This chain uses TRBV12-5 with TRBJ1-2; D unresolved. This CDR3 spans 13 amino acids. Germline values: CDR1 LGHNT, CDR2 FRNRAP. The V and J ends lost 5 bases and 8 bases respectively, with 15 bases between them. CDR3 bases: TGTGCTAGTGGTCTGGGCGGGAGTTACGGCTACACCTTC. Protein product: CASGLGGSYGYTF.

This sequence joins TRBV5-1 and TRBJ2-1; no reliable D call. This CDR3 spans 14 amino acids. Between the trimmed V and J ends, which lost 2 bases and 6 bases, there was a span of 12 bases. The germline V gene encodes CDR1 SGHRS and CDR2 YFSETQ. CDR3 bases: TGCGCCAGCAGCTTACGCCCTGGGTTCAATGAGCAGTTCTTC. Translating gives CASSLRPGFNEQFF.

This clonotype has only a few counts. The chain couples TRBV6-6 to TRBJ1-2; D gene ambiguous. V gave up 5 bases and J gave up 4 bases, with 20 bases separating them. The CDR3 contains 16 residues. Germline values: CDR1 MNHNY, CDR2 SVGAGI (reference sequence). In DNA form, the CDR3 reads TGTGCCAGCAGTCAGTATTGGACCTCCGACGCCTATGGCTACACCTTC. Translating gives CASSQYWTSDAYGYTF.

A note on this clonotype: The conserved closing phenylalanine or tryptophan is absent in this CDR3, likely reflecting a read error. CDR3 sequence: CASSAAAINYEQYC. In DNA, the CDR3 is TGTGCCAGCAGTGCGGCAGCCATTAACTACGAGCAGTACTGC. V gene TRBV12-3 or TRBV12-4 combines with J gene TRBJ2-7; D gene uncertain. The CDR3 sequence is 14 residues long. Deletions cut 5 bases from V and 3 bases from J, with 14 bases between.

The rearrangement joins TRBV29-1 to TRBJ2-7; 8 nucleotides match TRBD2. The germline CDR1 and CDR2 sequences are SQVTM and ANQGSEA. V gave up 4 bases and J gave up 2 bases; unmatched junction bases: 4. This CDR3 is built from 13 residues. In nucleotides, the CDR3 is TGCAGCGTTGTGACTAGCGCCGCCTACGAGCAGTACTTC. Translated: CSVVTSAAYEQYF.

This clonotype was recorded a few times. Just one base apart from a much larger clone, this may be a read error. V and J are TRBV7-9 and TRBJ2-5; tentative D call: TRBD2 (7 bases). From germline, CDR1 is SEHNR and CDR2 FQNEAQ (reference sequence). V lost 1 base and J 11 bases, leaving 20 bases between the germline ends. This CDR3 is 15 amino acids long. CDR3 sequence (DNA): TGTGCCAGCAGCTTAGGAGGGAGGGGGGAAGATGAGCAGTACTTC. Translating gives CASSLGGRGEDEQYF.